These 24 T cell receptor beta chains originate from one sample sequenced in a study of T cell responses to AZD1222 COVID-19 vaccine. Assay used: immunoSEQ multiplex PCR; TCRdb lists only in-frame clones, some missing. The repertoire holds roughly 120,000 clones, with around 88% as singletons. The specimen was peripheral blood, collected on day 0 of AZD1222 vaccination. These receptors all come from an adult in good health.

The rearrangement joins TRBV12-3 or TRBV12-4 to TRBJ1-5; no definite D call. V was trimmed by 1 base and J by 5 bases, leaving 6 bases between them. The CDR3 spans 13 residues. CDR3 loop: CASSLETYQPQHF. Written as DNA, the CDR3 is TGTGCCAGCAGTTTAGAGACCTATCAGCCCCAGCATTTT.

The chain recombines TRBV2 with TRBJ2-1, with 11 bases fitting TRBD2. Per the germline V gene, CDR1 is SNHLY and CDR2 is FYNNEI. This CDR3 has 13 residues. The V gene end was trimmed by 9 bases and the J gene end by 6 bases; junction bases not matched to a gene: 4. For the CDR3, the DNA is TGTGCCAGGTCTAGCGGGGGGTTCAATGAGCAGTTCTTC. The encoded protein is CARSSGGFNEQFF. Looking up the rest from reference TRBV2 and TRBJ2-1 gives the full variable domain: EPEVTQTPSHQVTQMGQEVILRCVPISNHLYFYWYRQILGQKVEFLVSFYNNEISEKSEIFDDQFSVERPDGSNFTLKIRSTKLEDSAMYFCARSSGGFNEQFFGPGTRLTVL.

The rearrangement joins TRBV4-1 to TRBJ1-4; 7 bases are shared with TRBD1. CDR3 length equals 20 residues. CDR1 and CDR2 from the germline V gene are MGHRA and YSYEKL. The V segment lost 0 bases and the J segment 0 bases; nucleotides outside the gene matches: 13. The CDR3 region has the DNA TGCGCCAGCAGCCAAGACCCTCGACAGGGTGGCGGAGCAACTAATGAAAAACTGTTTTTT. Protein: CASSQDPRQGGGATNEKLFF.

V and J are TRBV6-5 and TRBJ1-4; D is perhaps TRBD1 (5 bases). The CDR3 extends over 14 amino acids. Germline CDR1 and CDR2: MNHEY and SVGAGI. V gave up 7 bases and J gave up 6 bases, with 15 bases separating them. The CDR3 nucleotides are TGTGCCAGCACCCAGACAGCAGAAGATGAAAAACTGTTTTTT. This gives the protein CASTQTAEDEKLFF.

The CDR3 nucleotides read TGTGCCAGTAGTATAGCCCCAACTAGCGGGGGCTACGAGCAGTACTTC. Its translation is CASSIAPTSGGYEQYF. This sequence joins TRBV19 and TRBJ2-7; TRBD2 aligns across 11 bases. The CDR3 is 16 amino acids. The V segment lost 1 base and the J segment 3 bases; nucleotides outside the gene matches: 5. Looked up from germline, CDR1 is LNHDA and CDR2 is SQIVND (reference sequence). Together with reference TRBV19 and TRBJ2-7, the CDR3 gives the full variable domain: DGGITQSPKYLFRKEGQNVTLSCEQNLNHDAMYWYRQDPGQGLRLIYYSQIVNDFQKGDIAEGYSVSREKKESFPLTVTSAQKNPTAFYLCASSIAPTSGGYEQYFGPGTRLTVT.

V gene TRBV7-6 combines with J gene TRBJ1-2; TRBD1 agrees at 7 bases. The CDR3 is made up of 15 amino acids. Germline lookup yields CDR1 SGHVS and CDR2 FNYEAQ. V dropped 3 bases and J dropped 2; count of bases not matched to a gene: 6. The CDR3 DNA follows: TGTGCCAGCAGCTTCGGGACAGTGCCGAACTATGGCTACACCTTC. This encodes CASSFGTVPNYGYTF.

The chain couples TRBV7-2 to TRBJ1-5; D unresolved. The CDR3 spans 13 residues. Germline V CDR1 and CDR2: SGHTA, FQGNSA. Trimming took 2 bases from V and 3 from J, leaving 5 bases between them. The CDR3 nucleotides are TGTGCCAGCAGCTTACAAATCAATCAGCCCCAGCATTTT. Protein sequence: CASSLQINQPQHF.

This clone was seen a few times. The genes are TRBV5-6 and TRBJ2-1; TRBD2 agrees at 7 bases. The CDR3 covers 19 residues. Germline lookup yields CDR1 SGHDT and CDR2 YYEEEE. The ends lost 4 bases at V and 4 bases at J; junction bases unmatched: 20. The CDR3 nucleotides are TGTGCCAGCAGCCGGCGGCGGGGGAACAACTATATACTGTACAATGAGCAGTTCTTC. Translated: CASSRRRGNNYILYNEQFF.

This chain uses TRBV11-2 with TRBJ1-2, with 8 bases aligning to TRBD1. The CDR3 is 14 residues long. Trimming cost V 1 base and J 8 bases; bases outside gene matches: 6. Per the germline V gene, CDR1 is SGHAT and CDR2 is FQNNGV. The CDR3 nucleotides read TGTGCCAGCAGCTTAGTTCAGGGGGCGTGGGGCTACACCTTC. Its protein is CASSLVQGAWGYTF. Based on the CDR3 plus reference TRBV11-2 and TRBJ1-2, the full variable domain is EAGVAQSPRYKIIEKRQSVAFWCNPISGHATLYWYQQILGQGPKLLIQFQNNGVVDDSQLPKDRFSAERLKGVDSTLKIQPAKLEDSAVYLCASSLVQGAWGYTFGSGTRLTVV.

This chain connects TRBV9 to TRBJ2-5; 10 bases map to TRBD1. Germline loops: CDR1 SGDLS, CDR2 YYNGEE. The CDR3 totals 15 residues. V gave up 2 bases and J gave up 5 bases; unmatched junction bases: 6. This CDR3 reads CASSVRTGGSETQYF. The CDR3 nucleotides read TGTGCCAGCAGCGTTAGGACAGGGGGTTCGGAGACCCAGTACTTC.

As for this clone: The sample holds other DNA sequences that translate to the same CDR3. The chain couples TRBV27 to TRBJ1-2; the D gene is possibly TRBD1 (6 bases). The CDR3 length is 13 residues. Trimming took off 2 bases at V and 2 bases at J, with 6 bases between the two ends. Germline V gene sequence: CDR1 MNHEY, CDR2 SMNVEV (reference sequence). The CDR3 DNA reads TGTGCCAGCAGTTTACAGGGGAACTATGGCTACACCTTC. It translates to CASSLQGNYGYTF.

The V gene is TRBV6-5, the J gene TRBJ2-5; the D gene is possibly TRBD1 (6 bases). The CDR3 consists of 14 residues. Germline V gives CDR1 MNHEY, CDR2 SVGAGI. V was cut by 6 bases and J by 4 bases, with 15 bases left in between. CDR3 sequence reads: CASSSLQGPETQYF. In DNA form, the CDR3 reads TGTGCCAGCAGCTCCCTACAGGGTCCAGAGACCCAGTACTTC.

The V call is TRBV5-4, the J call TRBJ2-7; the match to TRBD1 covers 12 bases. The CDR3 totals 13 residues. V lost 4 bases to trimming and J lost 9 bases; unmatched junction nucleotides: 5. Germline CDR1 reads SGHNT; CDR2 reads YYREEE (reference sequence). The CDR3 reads CASSRDRGRRQYF. Here the CDR3 DNA reads TGTGCCAGCAGCCGGGACAGGGGGCGACGGCAGTACTTC.

The rearrangement joins TRBV11-1 to TRBJ1-1, with 10 bases lining up with TRBD1. The V segment lost 5 bases and the J segment 10 bases; nucleotides outside the gene matches: 4. Germline loops: CDR1 SGHAT, CDR2 FQDESV (reference sequence). This CDR3 has 12 residues. The CDR3 DNA sequence: TGTGCCAGCAGCCCGGGACAGGGGAGAGCTTTCTTT. Its translation: CASSPGQGRAFF.

This clone was counted between two and nine times. The V gene is TRBV6-5, the J gene TRBJ1-6; D is perhaps TRBD1 (6 bases). The V gene's germline CDR1 is MNHEY and CDR2 SVGAGI. Trimming shortened V by 5 bases and J by 9 bases, and 11 bases separated the two germline ends. The length of the CDR3 is 13 residues. CDR3 DNA: TGTGCCAGCAGTCGGGACACTAGTTCACCCCTCCACTTT. Translating it yields CASSRDTSSPLHF.

V usage is TRBV6-5 and J usage is TRBJ1-6; D call uncertain. CDR3 size: 13 residues. Germline V lookup: CDR1 MNHEY, CDR2 SVGAGI. The V gene lost 7 bases and the J gene lost 4 bases, with 8 bases spanning the gap. CDR3 region: CASTSKYNSPLHF. In nucleotides, the CDR3 is TGTGCCAGCACGTCCAAGTATAATTCACCCCTCCACTTT.

This clone has a single count. V usage is TRBV21-1 and J usage is TRBJ2-3; the table's D call TRBD2 went unverified against the DNA. TRBV21-1 counts as a pseudogene. The CDR3 extends over 21 amino acids. CDR3: CASSKEAKARPRGTSTDTQYF. CDR3 nucleotide sequence: TGTGCCAGCAGCAAAGAAGCTAAGGCACGGCCCCGGGGGACTAGCACAGATACGCAGTATTTT.

This chain connects TRBV6-5 to TRBJ1-2; no clear D. CDR1 is MNHEY and CDR2 is SVGAGI in the germline V gene. This CDR3 has 14 residues. Trimming pared 5 bases from V and 5 bases from J, leaving 15 bases between. CDR3 loop: CASSPSTDWYGYTF. The CDR3 coding sequence is TGTGCCAGCAGTCCATCTACAGACTGGTATGGCTACACCTTC.

V and J are TRBV5-5 and TRBJ1-1, with 7 bases identical to TRBD1. This CDR3 is built from 15 residues. V shed 4 bases, J shed 1 base, and the junction held 7 bases outside the gene matches. Germline V gene lookup returns CDR1 SGHKS and CDR2 YYEKEE (reference sequence). CDR3 in amino acids: CASSHTTGTNTEAFF. DNA of the CDR3: TGTGCCAGCAGCCATACGACAGGGACGAACACTGAAGCTTTCTTT. Full variable domain (missing parts from reference TRBV5-5 and TRBJ1-1): DAGVTQSPTHLIKTRGQQVTLRCSPISGHKSVSWYQQVLGQGPQFIFQYYEKEERGRGNFPDRFSARQFPNYSSELNVNALLLGDSALYLCASSHTTGTNTEAFFGQGTRLTVV.

The V and J genes are TRBV28 and TRBJ1-3; the D is unclear. This CDR3 region has 14 residues. With 7 bases removed from V and 4 bases from J, the gap between germline ends came to 14 bases. CDR1 is MDHEN and CDR2 is SYDVKM in the germline V gene. The CDR3 spells CASTPNSGGNTIYF. DNA of the CDR3: TGTGCCAGCACCCCCAACAGTGGAGGAAACACCATATATTTT.

V gene TRBV28 combines with J gene TRBJ2-1; possible D gene TRBD1, 6 bases. The length of the CDR3 is 17 residues. Trimming left V 5 bases short and J 3 bases short, with 20 bases between. The germline CDR1 and CDR2 sequences are MDHEN and SYDVKM. The DNA for the CDR3 is TGTGCCAGCAGTCCCCTAACAACAGGGAGTAACTACAATGAGCAGTTCTTC. It yields the protein CASSPLTTGSNYNEQFF.

V and J are TRBV24-1 and TRBJ1-2; 7 bases match TRBD1. This CDR3 spans 15 amino acids. Germline CDR1 reads KGHDR; CDR2 reads SFDVKD. J was trimmed by 8 bases and V by 4 bases; bases with no gene match: 12. CDR3 nucleotides: TGTGCCACCAGTGACTGGGACAGCGATTACAAGGGCTACACCTTC. This codes for CATSDWDSDYKGYTF.

V usage is TRBV10-3 and J usage is TRBJ1-6, with unresolved D. CDR1 and CDR2 from the germline V gene are ENHRY and SYGVKD. Deletions cut 10 bases from V and 8 bases from J, with 15 bases between. The CDR3 totals 13 residues. For the CDR3, the DNA is TGTGCCACCGGTTCCCGCCAGGATTCACCCCTCCACTTT. Translation: CATGSRQDSPLHF.

V gene TRBV7-2 combines with J gene TRBJ1-2; the match to TRBD1 covers 8 bases. Trimming removed 1 base from V and 4 bases from J; junction bases left unmatched: 5. The CDR3 totals 15 residues. CDR1 SGHTA and CDR2 FQGNSA come from the germline V gene. CDR3 coding DNA: TGTGCCAGCAGCTTAGGGTCAGGGGGCGTCTATGGCTACACCTTC. Its translation is CASSLGSGGVYGYTF. The variable domain in full, completed from reference TRBV7-2 and TRBJ1-2, reads GAGVSQSPSNKVTEKGKDVELRCDPISGHTALYWYRQSLGQGLEFLIYFQGNSAPDKSGLPSDRFSAERTGGSVSTLTIQRTQQEDSAVYLCASSLGSGGVYGYTFGSGTRLTVV.